One sample yielded the 9 T cell receptor beta chains listed below, sequenced in a study of shared clonotypes between healthy human individuals. Profiling relied on immunoSEQ multiplex PCR, and the TCRdb table lists in-frame clones only, not all of them. Of under 600,000 clones in the sample, around 97% are singletons; the top ten hold about 0.06%. Sequencing used naive CD4+ T cells sorted from blood. Stated subset: CD45RA+ positively selected. These TCRs come from a woman in her thirties in good health.

This clone was counted a single time. The genes are TRBV28 and TRBJ2-1; 7 bases line up with TRBD1. The CDR3 is 15 residues long. CDR1 is MDHEN and CDR2 is SYDVKM in the germline V gene. Losses at the gene ends were 1 base for V and 2 bases for J; bases not matched to a gene: 2. The DNA for the CDR3 is TGTGCCAGCAGTTTATCACAGGGGACCTACAATGAGCAGTTCTTC. Encoded protein: CASSLSQGTYNEQFF.

This rearrangement joins TRBV28 to TRBJ2-1; 14 positions match TRBD2. V trimming: 4 bases; J trimming: 7 bases; junction bases outside the gene matches: 6. From germline, CDR1 is MDHEN and CDR2 SYDVKM. CDR3 length: 16 residues. CDR3 loop: CASSSPGTSGRNEQFF. The CDR3, as DNA: TGTGCCAGCAGTTCCCCCGGGACTAGCGGGAGAAATGAGCAGTTCTTC.

V gene TRBV28 combines with J gene TRBJ2-3, with D perhaps TRBD2 (6 bases). Between the trimmed V and J ends, which lost 0 bases and 2 bases, there was a span of 18 bases. The CDR3 runs 18 residues. Per the germline V gene, CDR1 is MDHEN and CDR2 is SYDVKM. CDR3 amino acids: CASSLWPILGGFTDTQYF. CDR3 nucleotides: TGTGCCAGCAGTTTATGGCCGATATTGGGGGGATTCACAGATACGCAGTATTTT.

The count of this clone is one. This chain joins TRBV10-3 and TRBJ2-3; D may be TRBD2 (5 bases). The germline CDR1 and CDR2 sequences are ENHRY and SYGVKD. Trimming stripped 4 bases from V and 2 bases from J, with 13 bases between. The CDR3 contains 15 residues. CDR3 loop: CAISVLGGPTDTQYF. CDR3 nucleotides: TGTGCCATCAGTGTTTTAGGCGGGCCCACAGATACGCAGTATTTT.

This clone is a singleton in its sample. The chain uses TRBV28 and TRBJ2-2, with TRBD2 matching over 7 bases. J was trimmed by 4 bases and V by 8 bases; bases with no gene match: 10. The germline gives CDR1 MDHEN, CDR2 SYDVKM. The CDR3 covers 15 residues. The CDR3 reads CASRWGGPGTGELFF. The CDR3 DNA follows: TGTGCCAGCCGTTGGGGAGGGCCCGGCACCGGGGAGCTGTTTTTT.

For the CDR3, the DNA is TGTGCCAGCAGCTCCGTTTCCGGGGGGAGGGGTGGCTACACCTTC. Its translation is CASSSVSGGRGGYTF. The J gene is TRBJ1-2, the V gene TRBV11-2; TRBD1 is a possible D gene (5 bases). The CDR3 is 15 amino acids. Trimming pared 4 bases from V and 7 bases from J, leaving 19 bases between. Germline CDR1 reads SGHAT; CDR2 reads FQNNGV.

The chain has TRBV18 and TRBJ2-5; no definite D call. The ends were cut back, 1 base at V and 0 bases at J, with 12 bases in the middle. CDR1 and CDR2 from the germline V gene are KGHSH and LQKENI. CDR3 length: 16 residues. Here the CDR3 reads CASSPLATPYQETQYF. CDR3 nucleotides: TGTGCCAGCTCACCACTAGCTACCCCATACCAAGAGACCCAGTACTTC.

The chain couples TRBV5-1 to TRBJ2-7, with D perhaps matching TRBD1 (5 bases). Germline V CDR1 and CDR2: SGHRS, YFSETQ. The CDR3 has 13 residues. With 2 bases removed from V and 2 bases from J, the gap between germline ends came to 8 bases. The CDR3 loop reads CASSFDSTYEQYF. The CDR3 bases are TGCGCCAGCAGCTTTGACAGCACCTACGAGCAGTACTTC.

The CDR3 DNA is TGTGCCAGCAGGGGACTAGCGGGGTACACCGGGGAGCTGTTTTTT. This codes for CASRGLAGYTGELFF. The rearrangement links TRBV19 to TRBJ2-2, with 13 nucleotides matching TRBD2. The CDR3 length is 15 residues. V gave up 9 bases and J gave up 3 bases; unmatched junction bases: 4. From germline, CDR1 is LNHDA and CDR2 SQIVND (reference sequence).